The 25 T cell receptor beta chains listed next were all sequenced from one sample in a study of blood T cell repertoires in COVID-19. Measured with immunoSEQ multiplex PCR; TCRdb has only the in-frame clones, and not every one. The data show about 190,000 clones, under 85% seen once. The sequenced material came from peripheral blood. These receptors all come from a man in his sixties with active or convalescent COVID-19.

The rearrangement uses TRBV14 and TRBJ2-7; 9 bases line up with TRBD1. The germline gives CDR1 SGHDN, CDR2 FVKESK. The CDR3 loop spans 14 amino acids. V was pared by 7 bases and J by 2 bases, with 6 bases of the junction left unmatched. CDR3 nucleotides: TGTGCCAGCACAGGGACAGGGTATCCCTACGAGCAGTACTTC. It codes for CASTGTGYPYEQYF.

DNA for the CDR3: TGTGCCAGCAGTTCCGACAGGGTTTTCAATCAGCCCCAGCATTTT. It yields the protein CASSSDRVFNQPQHF. This rearrangement joins TRBV6-2 or TRBV6-3 to TRBJ1-5; 7 bases map to TRBD1. V gave up 4 bases and J gave up 3 bases; unmatched junction bases: 6. Germline V gene sequence: CDR1 MNHEY, CDR2 SVGEGT. The CDR3 covers 15 residues.

This chain uses TRBV5-1 with TRBJ2-7; D might be TRBD1 (5 bases). In germline, CDR1 is SGHRS, CDR2 YFSETQ. The CDR3 length is 15 residues. Deletions cut 5 bases from V and 1 base from J, with 16 bases between. In DNA, the CDR3 is TGCGCCAGCAGTTTTGACAAGGGGCGGTCCTACGAGCAGTACTTC. It translates to CASSFDKGRSYEQYF.

This sequence joins TRBV18 and TRBJ2-3; TRBD2 matches 8 bases. Trimming cost V 3 bases and J 0 bases; bases outside gene matches: 5. CDR3 length equals 16 residues. Germline CDR1 is KGHSH and CDR2 is LQKENI. In DNA form, the CDR3 reads TGTGCCAGCTCACCCGGGTCTAGCGGGAGCACAGATACGCAGTATTTT. Translated: CASSPGSSGSTDTQYF.

The chain couples TRBV5-1 to TRBJ2-7; 8 bases agree with TRBD2. The CDR3 sequence is 14 residues long. The germline gives CDR1 SGHRS, CDR2 YFSETQ. J lost 2 bases, V lost 4 bases, and 5 bases had no gene match. The CDR3 nucleotides read TGCGCCAGCAGCCGGGAGGGACTAGCCTACGAGCAGTACTTC. Amino acids: CASSREGLAYEQYF. Combining the CDR3 with reference TRBV5-1 and TRBJ2-7 gives the whole variable domain KAGVTQTPRYLIKTRGQQVTLSCSPISGHRSVSWYQQTPGQGLQFLFEYFSETQRNKGNFPGRFSGRQFSNSRSEMNVSTLELGDSALYLCASSREGLAYEQYFGPGTRLTVT.

The chain uses TRBV6-6 and TRBJ2-2; 12 bases match TRBD1. The CDR3 totals 14 residues. The V gene's germline CDR1 is MNHNY and CDR2 SVGAGI (reference sequence). J lost 6 bases, V lost 8 bases, and 4 bases had no gene match. The CDR3: CASLRDRGPGELFF. The CDR3 coding sequence is TGTGCCAGCCTCCGGGACAGGGGGCCCGGGGAGCTGTTTTTT.

The chain employs TRBV29-1 and TRBJ2-6; maybe TRBD1 (6 bases). Looked up from germline, CDR1 is SQVTM and CDR2 is ANQGSEA. CDR3 length: 16 residues. The V end was cut by 4 bases, the J end by 0 bases, with 13 bases between. This chain's CDR3 is CSVVRTVISGANVLTF. Here the CDR3 DNA reads TGCAGCGTTGTAAGGACAGTGATCTCTGGGGCCAACGTCCTGACTTTC.

The J gene is TRBJ2-1, the V gene TRBV4-1, with D maybe TRBD1 (6 bases). Trimming stripped 3 bases from V and 3 bases from J, with 15 bases between. CDR3 length: 16 residues. The germline V gene has CDR1 MGHRA and CDR2 YSYEKL. CDR3 bases: TGCGCCAGCAGCCAGGATTCCAGGGGCCTCTACAATGAGCAGTTCTTC. Residues: CASSQDSRGLYNEQFF.

CDR3 amino acids: CASWGGLRSSYEQYF. The CDR3 DNA follows: TGTGCCAGTTGGGGGGGGCTCAGGAGCTCCTACGAGCAGTACTTC. V usage is TRBV19 and J usage is TRBJ2-7; D is possibly TRBD2 (7 bases). CDR1 is LNHDA and CDR2 is SQIVND in the germline V gene (reference sequence). Trimming left V 8 bases short and J 0 bases short, with 17 bases between. CDR3 length: 15 residues. The variable domain in full, completed from reference TRBV19 and TRBJ2-7, reads DGGITQSPKYLFRKEGQNVTLSCEQNLNHDAMYWYRQDPGQGLRLIYYSQIVNDFQKGDIAEGYSVSREKKESFPLTVTSAQKNPTAFYLCASWGGLRSSYEQYFGPGTRLTVT.

The chain carries TRBV7-9 and TRBJ2-7; 7 bases match TRBD1. Germline values: CDR1 SEHNR, CDR2 FQNEAQ (reference sequence). The CDR3 covers 13 residues. With V trimmed by 4 bases and J by 5 bases, 5 bases remained unmatched. This CDR3 reads CASSSIGGHEQYF. CDR3 bases: TGTGCCAGCAGCTCTATAGGGGGCCACGAGCAGTACTTC.

The chain is built from TRBV2 and TRBJ2-7; 8 bases line up with TRBD2. Germline V gives CDR1 SNHLY, CDR2 FYNNEI. The junction had 8 bases not matched to a gene; V was cut back by 10 bases and J by 3 bases. The CDR3 spans 13 residues. The CDR3 sequence: CATEAGAGYEQYF. The CDR3 DNA reads as TGTGCCACAGAAGCGGGGGCGGGCTACGAGCAGTACTTC.

This clone has a single count. The J gene is TRBJ1-6, the V gene TRBV10-3; D gene ambiguous. This CDR3 has 13 residues. The germline gives CDR1 ENHRY, CDR2 SYGVKD. Trimming removed 10 bases from V and 7 bases from J, with 14 bases in between. The CDR3 DNA follows: TGTGCCACTACCGGACTACTCAATTCACCCCTCCACTTT. This encodes CATTGLLNSPLHF.

This clone was counted a single time. The J gene is TRBJ1-1, the V gene TRBV5-6, with D uncertain. Germline CDR1 SGHDT, CDR2 YYEEEE. This CDR3 is 13 amino acids long. The germline V and J ends were trimmed by 5 bases and 0 bases, with 8 bases remaining between them. The CDR3: CASRGEMNTEAFF. CDR3 bases: TGTGCCAGCAGGGGCGAGATGAACACTGAAGCTTTCTTT.

This chain uses TRBV19 with TRBJ1-6; D is ambiguous. This CDR3 contains 13 residues. Germline values: CDR1 LNHDA, CDR2 SQIVND (reference sequence). V lost 5 bases, J lost 8 bases, and 10 bases lay in between. The CDR3 DNA follows: TGTGCCAGTAGTTCCACAGAAGATTCACCCCTCCACTTT. Its protein product is CASSSTEDSPLHF.

This chain connects TRBV6-1 to TRBJ2-6; 9 bases are shared with TRBD1. Germline assignment: CDR1 MNHNS and CDR2 SASEGT. The CDR3 covers 18 residues. Trimming removed 4 bases from V and 0 bases from J; junction bases left unmatched: 7. CDR3 region: CASSGQGVLSSGANVLTF. The CDR3 DNA follows: TGTGCCAGCAGTGGACAGGGGGTTTTAAGCTCTGGGGCCAACGTCCTGACTTTC.

The count of this clone is one. The gene calls are TRBV27 and TRBJ2-7, with 12 bases fitting TRBD2. CDR1 is MNHEY, CDR2 SMNVEV, per germline (reference sequence). V lost 8 bases, J lost 2 bases, and 13 bases stayed unmatched. The CDR3 covers 17 residues. The CDR3 sequence is CASQTSGSGLYPYEQYF. The CDR3 DNA is TGTGCCAGCCAGACTAGCGGGAGCGGGCTATACCCCTACGAGCAGTACTTC.

As concerns this clone: An end of the junction differs from the germline gene, which may be a read error. The chain employs TRBV19 and TRBJ2-4; 11 nucleotides agree with TRBD2. There are 12 residues in the CDR3. CDR1 and CDR2 (germline): LNHDA, SQIVND (reference sequence). CDR3 nucleotides: TGTGCCAGTAGTTTCCAGACTAGCGGGATGGTCTTC. It codes for CASSFQTSGMVF.

The chain is built from TRBV28 and TRBJ2-7; possibly TRBD1 for D (7 bases). CDR3 length: 14 residues. With 2 bases removed from V and 6 bases from J, the gap between germline ends came to 14 bases. Germline V gene lookup returns CDR1 MDHEN and CDR2 SYDVKM. The chain's CDR3 is CASSLVAGGGEQYF. CDR3 nucleotides: TGTGCCAGCAGTTTAGTAGCAGGGGGAGGCGAGCAGTACTTC.

The CDR3 DNA is TGTGCCAGCAGCTTAAATCAGGGGACTGAAGCTTTCTTT. As protein: CASSLNQGTEAFF. The rearrangement links TRBV7-9 to TRBJ1-1; D may be TRBD1 (6 bases). The CDR3 sequence is 13 residues long. V was pared by 2 bases and J by 5 bases, with 9 bases between. Germline assignment: CDR1 SEHNR and CDR2 FQNEAQ (reference sequence).

The rearrangement joins TRBV13 to TRBJ1-3; the D gene is possibly TRBD1 (6 bases). The ends were cut back, 0 bases at V and 0 bases at J, with 18 bases in the middle. There are 19 residues in the CDR3. Germline assignment: CDR1 PRHDT and CDR2 FYEKMQ (reference sequence). The CDR3 region has the DNA TGTGCCAGCAGCTTAGGGAGTGGGACACACTATTCCTCTGGAAACACCATATATTTT. Amino acid sequence: CASSLGSGTHYSSGNTIYF.

This sequence joins TRBV7-3 and TRBJ2-5, with a tentative D call TRBD2 (6 bases). Germline values: CDR1 SGHTA, CDR2 FQGTGA. Trimming pared 3 bases from V and 7 bases from J, leaving 18 bases between. There are 15 residues in the CDR3. This chain's CDR3 is CASSFRGNDPGTQYF. The CDR3 DNA follows: TGTGCCAGCAGCTTCCGCGGGAACGACCCAGGGACCCAGTACTTC.

V usage is TRBV5-4 and J usage is TRBJ1-6; 10 bases align to TRBD1. The ends lost 1 base at V and 7 bases at J; junction bases unmatched: 5. The CDR3 extends over 16 amino acids. Germline V gene lookup returns CDR1 SGHNT and CDR2 YYREEE (reference sequence). CDR3 sequence: CASSLWDRGRNSPLHF. The CDR3 DNA follows: TGTGCCAGCAGCTTGTGGGACAGGGGACGAAATTCACCCCTCCACTTT.

This clone was found once. The chain recombines TRBV4-2 with TRBJ2-5, with 14 nucleotides matching TRBD2. Germline assignment: CDR1 LGHNA and CDR2 YNFKEQ. J was trimmed by 4 bases and V by 0 bases; bases with no gene match: 10. This CDR3 has 19 amino acids. The CDR3 DNA reads as TGTGCCAGCAGCCAAGATGGGGGGACTAGCGGGAGCGCGCGAGAGACCCAGTACTTC. It specifies CASSQDGGTSGSARETQYF.

The chain combines TRBV6-5 with TRBJ1-5; D is possibly TRBD1 (6 bases). V lost 7 bases to trimming and J lost 6 bases, with 19 bases between them. The CDR3 extends over 15 amino acids. CDR1 and CDR2 (germline): MNHEY, SVGAGI. The CDR3 DNA reads as TGTGCCAGCACCAGGACAGTCAACGGCGGTCAGCCCCAGCATTTT. This encodes CASTRTVNGGQPQHF.

This clone was seen only once. V gene TRBV15 combines with J gene TRBJ2-5; unclear D gene. The CDR3 totals 13 residues. Per the germline V gene, CDR1 is LNHNV and CDR2 is YYDKDF (reference sequence). V was trimmed by 2 bases and J by 1 base, leaving 5 bases between them. CDR3 coding DNA: TGTGCCACCAGCAGAAACATCCAAGAGACCCAGTACTTC. It specifies CATSRNIQETQYF.